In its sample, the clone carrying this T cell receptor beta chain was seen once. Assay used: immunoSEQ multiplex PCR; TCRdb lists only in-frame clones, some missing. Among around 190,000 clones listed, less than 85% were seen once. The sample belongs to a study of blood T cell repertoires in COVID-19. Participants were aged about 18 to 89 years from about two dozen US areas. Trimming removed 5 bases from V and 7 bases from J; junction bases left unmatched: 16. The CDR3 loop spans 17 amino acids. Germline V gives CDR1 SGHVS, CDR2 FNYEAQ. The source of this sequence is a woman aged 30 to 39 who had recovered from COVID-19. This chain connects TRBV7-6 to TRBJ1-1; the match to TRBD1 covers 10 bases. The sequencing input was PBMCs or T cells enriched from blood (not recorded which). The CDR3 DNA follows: TGTGCCAGCAGCGCGACAGGGGGCGAAGGCGGAACAAGTGAAGCTTTCTTT. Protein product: CASSATGGEGGTSEAFF.